This record concerns one TCR beta chain sequence. Its antigen is unidentified. These data belong to a study of T cell repertoires in cytomegalovirus infection. For the study at large: Indicated by public TCR beta signatures were CMV infection and matching HLA type.

Study-wide findings and caveats: Dominating the ex vivo response were HLA-C-restricted CMV-specific TCR beta clonotypes. Pooled public TCR beta family frequency picked out CMV carriers with the relevant HLA.

The CDR3 contains 16 residues. The germline CDR1 and CDR2 sequences are MNHEY and SMNVEV (reference sequence). The junction had 13 bases not matched to a gene; V was cut back by 5 bases and J by 6 bases. MiXCR was run by TCRdb on the reads, yielding one entry per CDR3 protein. This table has some 700,000 distinct CDR3 sequences, less than 40% appearing once. The sequence derives from a human donor in good health (CMV status not recorded). Some clones in this sample may be carry-over from other donors' samples. This chain uses TRBV27 with TRBJ2-1; 7 bases match TRBD2. Sequenced input: PBMCs. CDR3 residues: CASSPVGAGKGNEQFF. For the CDR3, the DNA is TGTGCCAGCAGTCCCGTGGGAGCGGGGAAGGGCAATGAGCAGTTCTTC.